This T cell receptor beta chain was recovered during a study of neurological immune-mediated disorders. CDR1 and CDR2 from the germline V gene are MGHDK and SYGVNS. This CDR3 comprises 11 residues. Time point described: longitudinal time-point 1 (baseline). Unsorted libraries came from 2 million PBMCs stored at -80 °C. Overall study results and limits: It was HTLV-1-associated myelopathy that showed the most TCR clonal expansion, while multiple sclerosis showed the least, falling below healthy controls. Expanded clones shared no identical CDR3 amino acid sequences across subjects, which suggested private TCR-beta repertoires in all groups.

Template-switch 5'RACE cDNA synthesis added a 10-nucleotide unique molecular identifier. Via MiXCR, TCRdb re-called the 5' RACE reads, giving one row per CDR3 protein. This sample has some 54,000 distinct CDR3 sequences, with roughly 10% found just once. Worth noting for this clonotype: What it binds is unknown. At one of its ends the junction is not consistent with the germline gene, which may arise from a read error.

This receptor was identified in a male donor with HTLV-1-associated myelopathy (HAM/TSP). The rearrangement links TRBV25-1 to TRBJ2-7, with D unclear. Specimen: PBMCs. For the CDR3, the DNA is TGTGCAAGCACCCCGTGGTGTGAGCAGTACTTC. Translating gives CASTPWCEQYF.